This is a list of T cell receptor beta chains from one sample in a study of cytomegalovirus exposure and HLA in healthy donors. TCRdb's copy holds only in-frame clones and misses some; the assay was immunoSEQ multiplex PCR. The sample yields a few hundred thousand clones, roughly 80% seen once. The material sequenced was PBMCs. The receptors were sampled from a man aged 30-40 years in good health and CMV-seronegative. Both conserved end residues are trimmed from each CDR3. A D gene is named only where the DNA matches it firmly. Clone size is shown for a subset of rows, as once, few, many or a class of expanded clone.

CDR3aa	d_gene	v_gene	j_gene	abundance
ASSQGVRLTGTGGSGASVLT	TRBD1	TRBV4-3	TRBJ2-6	few
ASSSGGRYNEQF	.	TRBV27	TRBJ2-1	.
ASSGRSGESTDTQY	.	TRBV6-4	TRBJ2-3	.
ASSQTGDQPQH	.	TRBV7-9	TRBJ1-5	.
ASSSRLAGEIYTGELF	TRBD2	TRBV5-1	TRBJ2-2	.
ASSPGLLINQPQH	.	TRBV28	TRBJ1-5	.
ASSALDRREQF	TRBD1	TRBV6-1	TRBJ2-1	.
ASSQTGLIYNEQF	.	TRBV5-1	TRBJ2-1	.
ASIGTVLNTEAF	TRBD1	TRBV27	TRBJ1-1	.
ASAAGVRQETQY	.	TRBV7-3	TRBJ2-5	few
ASSLGQGSGLSGASVLT	TRBD1	TRBV5-1	TRBJ2-6	.
ASSSWDRGPSPLH	TRBD1	TRBV7-6	TRBJ1-6	.
ASSIVQGSTGELF	.	TRBV19	TRBJ2-2	once
ASTPAGGLETQY	TRBD2	TRBV9	TRBJ2-5	once
ASSPQTGSNQPQH	.	TRBV19	TRBJ1-5	.
ASSPYSGNQPQH	.	TRBV2	TRBJ1-5	.
ASSNLAGRNTGELF	TRBD2	TRBV11-2	TRBJ2-2	once
SVAGTSTNEKLF	.	TRBV29-1	TRBJ1-4	.
ASIRTGMNTEAF	TRBD1	TRBV19	TRBJ1-1	.
ASSLGTGGKEKLF	TRBD1	TRBV5-4	TRBJ1-4	few
ASSQEVGAINQPQH	.	TRBV4-2	TRBJ1-5	.
ASSIDMFGTTTDTQY	.	TRBV19	TRBJ2-3	.